These T cell receptor beta chains were read from a single sample in a study of technical replicates of blood from four donors. Using immunoSEQ multiplex PCR, the repertoire was profiled, and TCRdb retains in-frame clones only, with some absent. The table records 65,000 to 95,000 clones, 94% of them present only once. What was sequenced was T cells isolated from PBMCs. Every receptor here comes from a human donor in good health. Both conserved end residues are part of each CDR3. The D gene is left open where the match is weak. Part of the rows lack a size; the others show once, few, many or a class for expanded clones.

TRBV30	once	TRBJ1-1	TRBD1	TGTGCCTGGAGTCTAGGGACAGGGGAGAAGGCTTTCTTT	CAWSLGTGEKAFF
TRBV7-9	once	TRBJ1-1	.	TGTGCCAGCAGTTTACAGGAGAACACTGAAGCTTTCTTT	CASSLQENTEAFF
TRBV30	.	TRBJ1-3	.	TGTGCCTGGATCCCTGGGGGCAACACCATATATTTT	CAWIPGGNTIYF
TRBV29-1	.	TRBJ2-7	TRBD2	TGCAGCGTTCCCGGGACTAGCGGGTACGAGCAGTACTTC	CSVPGTSGYEQYF
TRBV5-8	.	TRBJ1-5	.	TGTGCCAGCATCGATTCGGGGGTTAACCAGGCCCAGCATTTT	CASIDSGVNQAQHF
TRBV7-9	.	TRBJ2-2	.	TGTGCCAGCAGCTTAGGATCAACTCCGGGTTTTTTT	CASSLGSTPGFF
TRBV6-5	.	TRBJ1-2	.	TGTGCCAGCAGTTACCGGGAAGGGTCTGGCTACACCTTC	CASSYREGSGYTF
TRBV28	.	TRBJ1-2	TRBD1	TGTGCCAGCAGTCCAGGGGGGACAGGTGCAAGATCGTATGGCTACACCTTC	CASSPGGTGARSYGYTF
TRBV6-5	.	TRBJ1-1	TRBD1	TGTGCCAGCAGTTCGACAGGGGGCGCGAGCACTGAAGCTTTCTTT	CASSSTGGASTEAFF
TRBV7-9	.	TRBJ2-3	.	TGTGCCAGCAGCTTCCTGACAGATACGCAGTATTTT	CASSFLTDTQYF
TRBV4-2	.	TRBJ2-1	.	TGTGCCAGCAGCCAACTCGTCTCCTCAGGTGGGGGGTACAATGAGCAGTTCTTC	CASSQLVSSGGGYNEQFF
TRBV30	.	TRBJ2-2	TRBD1	TGTGCCTGGAGTGGGGTACAGGGGGTTTCCGGGGAGCTGTTTTTT	CAWSGVQGVSGELFF
TRBV19	.	TRBJ2-7	.	TGTGCCAGTAGTATCGCCTTTACAGGGTCCTACGAGCAGTACTTC	CASSIAFTGSYEQYF
TRBV6-5	.	TRBJ1-4	.	TGTGCCAGCAGTGTGCGGTCAGGGAAAGAAAAACTGTTTTTT	CASSVRSGKEKLFF
TRBV4-2	.	TRBJ1-2	TRBD1	TGTGCCAGCAGCCAAGTCTTCAGGGGGGTCTATGGCTACACCTTC	CASSQVFRGVYGYTF
TRBV6-1	.	TRBJ2-5	.	TGTGCCAGCAGTAGTCTCGGGTGGGAGACCCAGTACTTC	CASSSLGWETQYF
TRBV14	.	TRBJ2-1	TRBD2	TGTGCCAGCAGCCTCGTCGGGAGGGGAGAGATTAATGAGCAGTTCTTC	CASSLVGRGEINEQFF
TRBV19	.	TRBJ1-1	TRBD1	TGTGCCAGTCTCCCGGGACAGGGGATAATGGCGAACACTGAAGCTTTCTTT	CASLPGQGIMANTEAFF
TRBV28	.	TRBJ1-1	.	TGTGCCAGCAGTTTGGGGGGGAACACTGAAGCTTTCTTT	CASSLGGNTEAFF
TRBV7-9	.	TRBJ2-7	.	TGTGCCAGCAGCCAGCTGGGGCTCTTGGGTGAGCAGTACTTC	CASSQLGLLGEQYF
TRBV27	.	TRBJ2-7	.	TGTGCCAGCAGTCGGTTCGTTGGCTCCTACGAGCAGTACTTC	CASSRFVGSYEQYF
TRBV19	.	TRBJ2-7	TRBD2	TGTGCCAGTAGCAGCGGGAGGGGGTCGTACGAGCAGTACTTC	CASSSGRGSYEQYF
TRBV15	.	TRBJ1-2	.	TGTGCCACCAGCAGAGATCAGGTGAATCATGGCTACACCTTC	CATSRDQVNHGYTF
TRBV7-8	.	TRBJ2-1	TRBD2	TGTGCCAGCAGCTTGAGGACTAGCGGGGATTATGAGCAGTTCTTC	CASSLRTSGDYEQFF
TRBV5-1	.	TRBJ1-1	TRBD1	TGCGCCAGCAGCGGGGGACAGTTGAACACTGAAGCTTTCTTT	CASSGGQLNTEAFF
TRBV6-5	.	TRBJ1-5	TRBD1	TGTGCCAGCAGCCCGGACAGGGACTTTCAGCCCCAGCATTTT	CASSPDRDFQPQHF
TRBV30	once	TRBJ2-5	.	TGTGCCTGGAGTCTGGCGGTACAAGAGACCCAGTACTTC	CAWSLAVQETQYF
TRBV28	once	TRBJ2-7	.	TGTGCCAGCAGTTTTAGGGGCTACGAGCAGTACTTC	CASSFRGYEQYF
TRBV5-4	.	TRBJ1-2	.	TGTGCCAGCAGCGCGGACAGCTATGGCTACACCTTC	CASSADSYGYTF
TRBV30	.	TRBJ1-1	TRBD1	TGTGCCTGGAGTATAGGACAGGGCGTGAACACTGAAGCTTTCTTT	CAWSIGQGVNTEAFF
TRBV27	.	TRBJ2-7	.	TGTGCCAGCAGCTATCCAGGGTACGAGCAGTACTTC	CASSYPGYEQYF
TRBV19	.	TRBJ2-3	TRBD2	TGTGCCAGTAATGGGGGGGCAGATACGCAGTATTTT	CASNGGADTQYF
TRBV6-4	.	TRBJ1-5	.	TGTGCCAGCAGTGACTCGGGGCGGGGGCTAGGGAGCAATCAGCCCCAGCATTTT	CASSDSGRGLGSNQPQHF
TRBV9	.	TRBJ1-4	.	TGTGCCAGCAGCGTAGTCACAGGGAGTGGTGAAAAACTGTTTTTT	CASSVVTGSGEKLFF
TRBV6-5	.	TRBJ1-4	.	TGTGCCAGCAGTTACGGGCAGGGCGGCAATGAAAAACTGTTTTTT	CASSYGQGGNEKLFF
TRBV28	.	TRBJ2-1	.	TGTGCCAGCAGTACCGGGACTCTCATCAATGAGCAGTTCTTC	CASSTGTLINEQFF
TRBV18	.	TRBJ2-3	TRBD1	TGTGCCAGCTCACCACCGGGCTTAAGGGACAGGGAGGAGGAAGATACGCAGTATTTT	CASSPPGLRDREEEDTQYF
TRBV7-2	.	TRBJ2-3	TRBD2	TGTGCCAGCAGCCCACTAGCGGGAGAAGTGGATACGCAGTATTTT	CASSPLAGEVDTQYF
TRBV28	.	TRBJ1-2	.	TGTGCCAGCAGTTTACTCTCCGGACAGATCTATGGCTACACCTTC	CASSLLSGQIYGYTF
TRBV7-6	.	TRBJ1-1	.	TGTGCCAGCAGCCCAGAGGGGGGGGCCACGAACACTGAAGCTTTCTTT	CASSPEGGATNTEAFF
TRBV4-2	.	TRBJ2-5	.	TGTGCCAGCAGCCAGACAGGAATCCACGAGACCCAGTACTTC	CASSQTGIHETQYF
TRBV18	.	TRBJ2-3	.	TGTGCCAGCTCACCCCGGGGGGCGGAGACAGATACGCAGTATTTT	CASSPRGAETDTQYF
TRBV7-2	.	TRBJ2-5	.	TGTGCCAGCAGCTTCCTCAGGAACCAAGAGACCCAGTACTTC	CASSFLRNQETQYF
TRBV6-4	.	TRBJ2-3	.	TGTGCCAGCAGTGCCGGGACTAGCACAGATACGCAGTATTTT	CASSAGTSTDTQYF
TRBV6-1	.	TRBJ1-2	.	TGTGCCAGCAGTGAAGCCTGGCGGGGACCCTATGGCTACACCTTC	CASSEAWRGPYGYTF
TRBV2	.	TRBJ1-2	TRBD1	TGTGCCAGCTTGCTGACAGGGGGGGACTATGGCTACACCTTC	CASLLTGGDYGYTF
TRBV7-9	.	TRBJ2-7	.	TGTGCCAGCAGTTCGTCTCCCGAGCAGTACTTC	CASSSSPEQYF
TRBV18	.	TRBJ1-2	TRBD1	TGTGCCAGCTCAAACAAAGACGGACAGGGGGAAGCTAACTATGGCTACACCTTC	CASSNKDGQGEANYGYTF
TRBV30	.	TRBJ2-4	.	TGTGCCTGGGCGATAGTAGCCAAAAACATTCAGTACTTC	CAWAIVAKNIQYF
TRBV6-6	.	TRBJ2-1	.	TGTGCCAGCAGCTTCAGGGTTTTTAACAATGAGCAGTTCTTC	CASSFRVFNNEQFF
TRBV9	.	TRBJ2-3	.	TGTGCCAGCAGCGCCAACCTCGGGGCAGATACGCAGTATTTT	CASSANLGADTQYF
TRBV4-1	once	TRBJ2-1	TRBD2	TGCGCCAGCAGCCCCCATCCGGGGGCTAGCGGGATCAATGAGCAGTTCTTC	CASSPHPGASGINEQFF
TRBV4-1	.	TRBJ2-1	.	TGCGCCAGCAGCCAAATTGTGTCAGAGCAGTTCTTC	CASSQIVSEQFF
TRBV9	few	TRBJ1-1	.	TGTGCCAGCAGCGCGGGACACCTGGGCACTGAAGCTTTCTTT	CASSAGHLGTEAFF
TRBV6-5	.	TRBJ2-1	TRBD2	TGTGCCAGCAGTTCTGGCGGGAGTTACAATGAGCAGTTCTTC	CASSSGGSYNEQFF
TRBV5-1	.	TRBJ2-4	.	TGCGCCAGCAGCTTGGCCACGGGGGGCGTAAACATTCAGTACTTC	CASSLATGGVNIQYF
TRBV29-1	.	TRBJ2-3	TRBD1	TGCAGCGTTGCGCGCCGAGACAGGGCGCCAGATACGCAGTATTTT	CSVARRDRAPDTQYF